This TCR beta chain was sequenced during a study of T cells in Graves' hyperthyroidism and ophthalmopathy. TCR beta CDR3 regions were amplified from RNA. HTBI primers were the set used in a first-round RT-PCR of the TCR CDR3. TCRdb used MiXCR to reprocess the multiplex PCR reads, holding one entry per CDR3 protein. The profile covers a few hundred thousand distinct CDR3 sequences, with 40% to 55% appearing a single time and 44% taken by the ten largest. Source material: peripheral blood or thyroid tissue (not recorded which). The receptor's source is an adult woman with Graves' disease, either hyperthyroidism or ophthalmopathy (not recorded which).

Here the CDR3 DNA reads TGCAGTGCTCTTAGCGGGCCCCCCCCAGATACGCAGTATTTT. It codes for CSALSGPPPDTQYF. V is TRBV20-1 and J is TRBJ2-3; 7 bases are a match to TRBD2. The CDR3 covers 14 residues. V lost 5 bases to trimming and J lost 4 bases; unmatched junction nucleotides: 9. Germline-derived CDR1 and CDR2 are DFQATT and SNEGSKA (reference sequence).